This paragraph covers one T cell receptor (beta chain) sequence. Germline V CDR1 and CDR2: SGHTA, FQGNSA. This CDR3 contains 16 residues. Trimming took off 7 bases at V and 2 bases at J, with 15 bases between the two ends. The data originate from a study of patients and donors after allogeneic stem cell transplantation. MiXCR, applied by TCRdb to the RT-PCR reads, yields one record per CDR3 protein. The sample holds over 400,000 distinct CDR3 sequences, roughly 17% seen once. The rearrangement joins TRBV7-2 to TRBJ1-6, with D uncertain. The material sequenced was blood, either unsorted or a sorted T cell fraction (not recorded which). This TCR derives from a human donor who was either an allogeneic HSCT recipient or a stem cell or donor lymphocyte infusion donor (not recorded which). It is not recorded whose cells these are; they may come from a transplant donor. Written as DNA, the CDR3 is TGTGCCAGCATCTTCAACAGAGCGCCCTATAATTCACCCCTCCACTTT. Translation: CASIFNRAPYNSPLHF. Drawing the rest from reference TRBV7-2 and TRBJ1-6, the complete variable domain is GAGVSQSPSNKVTEKGKDVELRCDPISGHTALYWYRQSLGQGLEFLIYFQGNSAPDKSGLPSDRFSAERTGGSVSTLTIQRTQQEDSAVYLCASIFNRAPYNSPLHFGNGTRLTVT.